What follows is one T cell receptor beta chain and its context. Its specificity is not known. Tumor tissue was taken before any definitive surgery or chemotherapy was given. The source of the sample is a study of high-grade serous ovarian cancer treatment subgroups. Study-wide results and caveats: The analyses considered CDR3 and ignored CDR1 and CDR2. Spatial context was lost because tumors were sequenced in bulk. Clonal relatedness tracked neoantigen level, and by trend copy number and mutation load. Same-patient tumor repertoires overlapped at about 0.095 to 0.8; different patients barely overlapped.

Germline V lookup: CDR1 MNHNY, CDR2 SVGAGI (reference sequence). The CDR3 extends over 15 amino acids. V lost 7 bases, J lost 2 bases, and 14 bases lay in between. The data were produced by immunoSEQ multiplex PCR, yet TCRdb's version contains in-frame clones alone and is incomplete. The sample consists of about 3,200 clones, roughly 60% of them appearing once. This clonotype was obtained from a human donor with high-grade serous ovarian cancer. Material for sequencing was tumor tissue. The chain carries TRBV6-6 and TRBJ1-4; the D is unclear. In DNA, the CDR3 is TGTGCCAGCAAGATTCTCGGCCACACTAATGAAAAACTGTTTTTT. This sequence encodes CASKILGHTNEKLFF.